This TCR beta chain was captured by sequencing in a study of T cell changes during pregnancy in multiple sclerosis. The CDR3 contains 16 residues. The V gene's germline CDR1 is SGHNT and CDR2 YENEEA. J was trimmed by 5 bases and V by 1 base; bases with no gene match: 5. Some clones are missing from TCRdb's copy, which holds only in-frame ones; the method was immunoSEQ multiplex PCR. The sample holds about 77,000 clones, 70% to 90% seen once. The source was peripheral blood, collected before pregnancy. The receptor's source is a female donor with multiple sclerosis, enrolled in a pregnancy study. The chain combines TRBV11-3 with TRBJ2-2; TRBD1 aligns across 9 bases. CDR3 in DNA: TGTGCCAGCAGCTTAGGGACAGGGGCGTCGACCGGGGAGCTGTTTTTT. Residues: CASSLGTGASTGELFF.